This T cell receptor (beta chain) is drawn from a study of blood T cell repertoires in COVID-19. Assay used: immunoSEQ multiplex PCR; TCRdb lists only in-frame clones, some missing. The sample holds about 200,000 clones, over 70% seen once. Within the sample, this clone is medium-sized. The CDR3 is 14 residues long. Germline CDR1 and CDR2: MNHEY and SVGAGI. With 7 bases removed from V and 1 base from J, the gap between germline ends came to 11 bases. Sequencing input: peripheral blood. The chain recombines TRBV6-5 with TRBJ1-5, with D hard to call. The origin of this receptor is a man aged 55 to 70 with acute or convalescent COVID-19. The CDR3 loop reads CASNPGISNQPQHF. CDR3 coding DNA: TGTGCCAGCAATCCCGGGATAAGCAATCAGCCCCAGCATTTT.